This T cell receptor (beta chain) derives from a study of shared clonotypes between healthy human individuals. This CDR3 has 12 residues. Germline V gives CDR1 GTSNPN, CDR2 SVGIG (reference sequence). V lost 4 bases, J lost 0 bases, and 7 bases lay in between. Sequencing was performed with immunoSEQ multiplex PCR; in TCRdb, only in-frame clones are kept and a portion is missing. The table shows around 510,000 clones, with roughly 95% occurring only once. This sequence originates from a woman between 25 and 40 years old in good health. V gene TRBV30 combines with J gene TRBJ2-7, with TRBD2 as a possible D gene (5 bases). Sequenced sample: naive CD4+ T cells sorted from blood. Noted subset: CD45RA+ positively selected. The CDR3 region is CAWIRDSYEQYF. CDR3 bases: TGTGCCTGGATCCGGGACTCCTACGAGCAGTACTTC. The variable domain in full, completed from reference TRBV30 and TRBJ2-7, reads SQTIHQWPATLVQPVGSPLSLECTVEGTSNPNLYWYRQAAGRGLQLLFYSVGIGQISSEVPQNLSASRPQDRQFILSSKKLLLSDSGFYLCAWIRDSYEQYFGPGTRLTVT.